The rows below give T cell receptor beta chains drawn from one sample of a study of T cell repertoires in cytomegalovirus infection. TCRdb reanalysed the reads using MiXCR and keeps one entry per CDR3 protein. The sample shows 350,000 to 400,000 distinct CDR3 sequences, roughly 34% of them seen only once. No antigen has been identified for these receptors. The source was cultured PBMCs, collected from culture after CMV antigen stimulation. These receptors all stem from a human donor in good health (CMV status not recorded). Some clones in this sample may be carry-over from other donors' samples. CDR3s include the opening cysteine and the closing phenylalanine or tryptophan. The order of the fields is V gene, J gene, clone size, D gene, CDR3 DNA, CDR3 protein. D genes are given only for firm matches. Clone size is given for some rows only: seen once, a few or many times, or a class if the clone is expanded.

TRBV6-1	TRBJ1-1	few	-	TGTGCCAGCAGTGAAGTTGGGGGTGGGGCTGAAGCTTTCTTT	CASSEVGGGAEAFF
TRBV4-2	TRBJ1-2	-	TRBD1	TGTGCCAGCAGCCAACCTTTAACGTCACGGACAGGGGGCCATAACAACTATGGCTACACCTTC	CASSQPLTSRTGGHNNYGYTF
TRBV4-1	TRBJ2-5	-	-	TGCGCCAGCAGCCCTGGACAAACCCAAGAGACCCAGTACTTC	CASSPGQTQETQYF
TRBV19	TRBJ2-2	few	-	TGTGCCAGTAGTGCGGACAGTGCGAACACCGGGGAGCTGTTTTTT	CASSADSANTGELFF
TRBV19	TRBJ2-1	-	-	TGTGCCAGTAGTCCCCAACAGGGCTATGAGCAGTTCTTC	CASSPQQGYEQFF
TRBV9	TRBJ2-5	-	TRBD1	TGTGCCAGCAGCGCTGGGCGTAAGGGGGCGACGGAGACCCAGTACTTC	CASSAGRKGATETQYF
TRBV6-2/TRBV6-3	TRBJ1-1	-	TRBD1	TGTGCCAGCAGGCCTTTTGGGACAGGGGGCACTGAAGCTTTCTTT	CASRPFGTGGTEAFF
TRBV12-3/TRBV12-4	TRBJ1-1	-	TRBD1	TGTGCCAGCACTATAACAGGGGGCAGCACTGAAGCTTTCTTT	CASTITGGSTEAFF
TRBV7-8	TRBJ1-2	few	-	TGTGCCAGCAGGCTAAACGCAGGGGATGGCTACACCTTC	CASRLNAGDGYTF
TRBV7-6	TRBJ2-3	few	-	TGTGCCAGCAGCCTAAGGGAGGACCCTAGCACAGATACGCAGTATTTT	CASSLREDPSTDTQYF
TRBV7-2	TRBJ2-1	many	TRBD2	TGTGCCAGCAGCTACGGATTCCTTAGCGGGAGTGGAGAGCAGTTCTTC	CASSYGFLSGSGEQFF
TRBV11-2	TRBJ2-7	-	-	TGTGCCAGCAGCTTAGCAGTGGGGGCGATCTACGAGCAGTACTTC	CASSLAVGAIYEQYF
TRBV5-4	TRBJ1-1	few	-	TGTGCCAGCAGCTCACCCCGGGACGATTGGATGAACACTGAAGCTTTCTTT	CASSSPRDDWMNTEAFF
TRBV7-8	TRBJ2-5	-	-	TGTGCCAGCAGGAAATCCGGGACTGGTCAAGAGACCCAGTACTTC	CASRKSGTGQETQYF
TRBV19	TRBJ2-7	-	TRBD2	TGTGCCAGTAGAAAAGCTAGCGGGTACTACGAGCAGTACTTC	CASRKASGYYEQYF
TRBV7-2	TRBJ1-3	medium-sized	TRBD1	TGTGCCAGCAGCCCAAACAGGGGTATCGGAAACACCATATATTTT	CASSPNRGIGNTIYF
TRBV6-1	TRBJ2-3	-	-	TGTGCCAGCACCGCGGGCACAGATACGCAGTATTTT	CASTAGTDTQYF
TRBV7-2	TRBJ2-7	-	-	TGTGCCAGCAGCAGGGACGGCGCCGGGGAGCAGTACTTC	CASSRDGAGEQYF
TRBV19	TRBJ2-1	-	TRBD2	TGTGCCAGTAGTATTATCGGCGGGAGTGGTAGTGAGCAGTTCTTC	CASSIIGGSGSEQFF
TRBV6-2/TRBV6-3	TRBJ2-5	few	-	TGTGCCAGCAGTCCGGGACTGTTGATGGAGACCCAGTACTTC	CASSPGLLMETQYF
TRBV10-3	TRBJ1-1	many	-	TGTGCCATCAGTGAGACCCGTCCCCACACTGAAGCTTTCTTT	CAISETRPHTEAFF